These 14 T cell receptor beta chains came from one sample sequenced in a study of spatial heterogeneity in lung cancer. Findings of the study overall: In tumors, expanded intratumoral alpha and beta TCR counts tracked mutation counts.

The time point: sample taken at primary tumor resection. Their antigens are not known. TCRdb passed the 5' RACE reads through MiXCR, listing each CDR3 protein once. Of about 4,900 distinct CDR3 sequences listed, approximately 31% are singletons. The specimen comprised lung tumor tissue, sampled at surgery. Receptor source: a female donor with early-stage non-small cell lung cancer.

This rearrangement joins TRBV7-2 to TRBJ2-1, with D perhaps matching TRBD2 (7 bases). The CDR3 spans 17 residues. The V end lost 1 base, the J end lost 7 bases, and 20 bases lay between the germline ends. Germline V gene lookup returns CDR1 SGHTA and CDR2 FQGNSA. CDR3 region: CASSLVPTLGGGNEQFF. The CDR3, as DNA: TGTGCCAGCAGCTTAGTCCCCACCCTAGGGGGGGGAAATGAGCAGTTCTTC.

This clonotype was detected many times. This chain links TRBV5-4 with TRBJ1-4; tentatively, D is TRBD1 (5 bases). The germline V gene has CDR1 SGHNT and CDR2 YYREEE (reference sequence). Trimming removed 1 base at V and 8 bases at J, with 9 bases between. The CDR3 contains 13 residues. The CDR3 sequence: CASSLPGYEKLFF. CDR3 nucleotide sequence: TGTGCCAGCAGCTTGCCAGGGTACGAAAAACTGTTTTTT.

This clonotype was counted many times. The CDR3 is CASSVDDRGTYEQYF. CDR3 bases: TGTGCCAGCAGCGTAGATGACAGGGGGACCTACGAGCAGTACTTC. The chain carries TRBV9 and TRBJ2-7; 9 nucleotides align to TRBD1. After removal of 0 bases from V and 2 bases from J, the junction contained 3 bases not matched to a gene. Per the germline V gene, CDR1 is SGDLS and CDR2 is YYNGEE. CDR3 size: 15 residues.

This clonotype is labeled as medium-sized (0.01 to 0.1%). This sequence joins TRBV12-3 or TRBV12-4 and TRBJ1-6; the D gene is possibly TRBD1 (6 bases). The CDR3 runs to 17 residues. V lost 5 bases and J 5 bases, leaving 19 bases between the germline ends. Here the CDR3 reads CASSNKGGQGDNSPLHF. As DNA, the CDR3 is TGTGCCAGCAGTAATAAGGGGGGTCAGGGAGATAATTCACCCCTCCACTTT.

The sample holds many counts of this clonotype. The rearrangement uses TRBV15 and TRBJ2-2; possibly TRBD1 or TRBD2 for D (7 bases each). The CDR3 is 14 residues long. V was cut by 8 bases and J by 3 bases, with 13 bases left in between. In germline, CDR1 is LNHNV, CDR2 YYDKDF (reference sequence). The CDR3 DNA sequence: TGTGCCACCCTTCAGGGGGGGTACACCGGGGAGCTGTTTTTT. Encoded protein: CATLQGGYTGELFF.

This clonotype rates as medium-sized (0.01 to 0.1%). The CDR3 spells CASSLGPFYEQYF. The DNA for the CDR3 is TGTGCCAGCAGCTTGGGACCGTTCTACGAGCAGTACTTC. V and J are TRBV5-8 and TRBJ2-7; no firm D call. The germline V and J ends were trimmed by 0 bases and 3 bases, with 7 bases remaining between them. This CDR3 has 13 amino acids. Germline V CDR1 and CDR2: SGHTS, YDEGEE.

This clonotype was seen many times. The V call is TRBV9, the J call TRBJ1-1; 9 nucleotides agree with TRBD1. The CDR3 contains 15 residues. The germline gives CDR1 SGDLS, CDR2 YYNGEE. V shed 3 bases, J shed 5 bases, and the junction held 8 bases outside the gene matches. CDR3 amino acids: CASSATGTGTTEAFF. The CDR3 DNA reads TGTGCCAGCAGCGCCACCGGGACAGGGACGACTGAAGCTTTCTTT.

This clonotype appeared a few times. The chain links TRBV7-3 to TRBJ1-1; no clear D gene. V lost 1 base and J lost 4, with 10 bases in between. The CDR3 covers 14 residues. Germline V lookup: CDR1 SGHTA, CDR2 FQGTGA. CDR3 sequence reads: CASSLNGVPTEAFF. The CDR3, as DNA: TGTGCCAGCAGCTTAAATGGGGTCCCCACTGAAGCTTTCTTT.

A single count supports this clonotype. This rearrangement joins TRBV4-3 to TRBJ1-2, with unresolved D. Trimming shortened V by 5 bases and J by 1 base, and 14 bases separated the two germline ends. The CDR3 length is 15 residues. Germline CDR1 LGHNA, CDR2 YSLEER. CDR3 in DNA: TGCGCCAGCAGCTATTGGACGGAGGATAACTATGGCTACACCTTC. Protein sequence: CASSYWTEDNYGYTF.

In its sample, this clonotype is large. The V gene is TRBV11-3, the J gene TRBJ2-2; no definite D call. The CDR3 is made up of 12 amino acids. Germline V gene sequence: CDR1 SGHNT, CDR2 YENEEA. Trimming removed 3 bases from V and 6 bases from J, with 5 bases in between. The CDR3 nucleotides are TGTGCCAGCAGCTTTTCCTCCGGGGAGCTGTTTTTT. Amino acid sequence: CASSFSSGELFF. Based on the CDR3 plus reference TRBV11-3 and TRBJ2-2, the full variable domain is EAGVVQSPRYKIIEKKQPVAFWCNPISGHNTLYWYLQNLGQGPELLIRYENEEAVDDSQLPKDRFSAERLKGVDSTLKIQPAELGDSAVYLCASSFSSGELFFGEGSRLTVL.

This clonotype showed up many times. The chain is built from TRBV6-6 and TRBJ2-7; D possibly corresponds to TRBD1 (6 bases). CDR1 is MNHNY and CDR2 is SVGAGI in the germline V gene (reference sequence). This CDR3 has 13 amino acids. V gave up 6 bases and J gave up 5 bases, with 14 bases separating them. The chain's CDR3 is CASRGFTGNEQYF. The CDR3, as DNA: TGTGCCAGCAGGGGATTCACAGGGAACGAGCAGTACTTC.

The sample holds many counts of this clonotype. A clone one base away is much larger, so this may be a read error. V gene TRBV27 combines with J gene TRBJ1-2; D gene uncertain. Germline lookup yields CDR1 MNHEY and CDR2 SMNVEV (reference sequence). This CDR3 has 14 residues. V lost 9 bases and J lost 6, with 20 bases in between. The CDR3 coding sequence is TGTGCCAGTCAGTCGAAGATGGGTCGCCATGGCTACACCTTC. Residues: CASQSKMGRHGYTF.

The genes are TRBV29-1 and TRBJ2-1, with D maybe TRBD2 (6 bases). Germline lookup yields CDR1 SQVTM and CDR2 ANQGSEA. CDR3 length equals 14 residues. V dropped 5 bases and J dropped 0 bases, with 11 bases sitting between them. CDR3 nucleotides: TGCAGCGTTAATAGCGGCCGCTCCTACAATGAGCAGTTCTTC. Translating gives CSVNSGRSYNEQFF.

This clonotype ranks as medium-sized. The chain employs TRBV10-3 and TRBJ2-2, with TRBD2 as a possible D gene (5 bases). Germline-derived CDR1 and CDR2 are ENHRY and SYGVKD. Deletions cut 8 bases from V and 6 bases from J, with 16 bases between. This CDR3 has 14 residues. The CDR3 sequence: CAIGQKGSAGELFF. The CDR3 DNA sequence: TGTGCCATCGGCCAGAAAGGGAGCGCCGGGGAGCTGTTTTTT.